This is a list of T cell receptor beta chains from one sample in a study of T cells in narcolepsy. Sequencing was performed with immunoSEQ multiplex PCR; in TCRdb, only in-frame clones are kept and a portion is missing. Of around 26,000 clones listed, 50% to 65% are singletons. Sequenced input: memory (CD45RA-) CD4+ T cells from blood. These receptors came from a human donor in good health. Each CDR3 is given with its conserved first and last residue. Fields, in order: D gene, J gene, V gene, clone size, CDR3 protein, CDR3 DNA. D genes are given only for firm matches. The size of a clone is reported for some rows only, either as once, few or many, or as a class for expanded clones.

.,TRBJ2-7,TRBV6-1,.,CASSEALGHIPNYEQYF,TGTGCCAGCAGTGAAGCTTTGGGACACATACCGAACTACGAGCAGTACTTC
.,TRBJ1-1,TRBV7-9,.,CASSLSRDTEAFF,TGTGCCAGCAGCTTATCCCGGGACACTGAAGCTTTCTTT
TRBD2,TRBJ2-3,TRBV2,.,CASGLTSGWGLNTDTQYF,TGTGCCAGCGGCTTGACTAGCGGGTGGGGTTTGAACACAGATACGCAGTATTTT
.,TRBJ2-3,TRBV7-2,.,CASSIRSGRGYTDTQYF,TGTGCCAGCAGTATCCGTTCCGGCAGGGGATACACAGATACGCAGTATTTT
.,TRBJ2-3,TRBV5-1,.,CASSLVSSSTDTQYF,TGCGCCAGCAGCTTGGTATCTAGTTCAACAGATACGCAGTATTTT
.,TRBJ1-1,TRBV15,.,CATSRDRQPHTEAFF,TGTGCCACCAGCAGAGATCGGCAGCCGCACACTGAAGCTTTCTTT
.,TRBJ1-4,TRBV5-1,.,CASSLGAANEKLFF,TGCGCCAGCAGCTTGGGGGCTGCTAATGAAAAACTGTTTTTT
TRBD2,TRBJ2-1,TRBV9,.,CASSVEAGSYNEQFF,TGTGCCAGCAGCGTAGAAGCGGGGTCATACAATGAGCAGTTCTTC
.,TRBJ1-3,TRBV5-1,few,CASREGSAGNTIYF,TGCGCCAGCAGGGAGGGTAGCGCTGGAAACACCATATATTTT
TRBD1,TRBJ2-5,TRBV5-1,.,CASSLGGVSQETQYF,TGCGCCAGCAGCCTAGGGGGCGTAAGCCAAGAGACCCAGTACTTC
.,TRBJ1-1,TRBV28,.,CASSFGMNTEAFF,TGTGCCAGCAGTTTTGGGATGAACACTGAAGCTTTCTTT
TRBD1,TRBJ1-6,TRBV30,.,CAWSVDRGRSPLHF,TGTGCCTGGAGCGTGGACAGGGGAAGGTCACCCCTCCACTTT
TRBD2,TRBJ2-3,TRBV2,few,CASRGTRYTDTQYF,TGTGCCAGCAGAGGGACTAGGTACACAGATACGCAGTATTTT
TRBD2,TRBJ2-5,TRBV6-5,.,CASRPNSGGKTQYF,TGTGCCAGCAGACCGAATAGCGGGGGGAAGACCCAGTACTTC
.,TRBJ2-5,TRBV6-5,.,CASSTRETQYF,TGTGCCAGCAGTACGAGAGAGACCCAGTACTTC
.,TRBJ2-3,TRBV5-1,once,CASSQKGDTQYF,TGCGCCAGCAGCCAAAAAGGAGATACGCAGTATTTT
TRBD2,TRBJ2-7,TRBV19,.,CASSPEAGGTYEQYF,TGTGCCAGTAGCCCAGAAGCGGGGGGAACCTACGAGCAGTACTTC
.,TRBJ2-1,TRBV5-6,once,CASSLVAGREQFF,TGTGCCAGCAGCTTGGTGGCAGGGAGGGAGCAGTTCTTC
.,TRBJ2-3,TRBV19,.,CASNQGRTDTQYF,TGTGCCAGTAATCAGGGGCGGACAGATACGCAGTATTTT
TRBD1,TRBJ2-5,TRBV5-4,.,CASSPGTGKKTQYF,TGTGCCAGCAGCCCGGGGACAGGGAAAAAGACCCAGTACTTC
.,TRBJ1-1,TRBV27,.,CASSLSGQKGYTEAFF,TGTGCCAGCAGTTTAAGCGGTCAAAAGGGGTACACTGAAGCTTTCTTT
.,TRBJ2-1,TRBV7-2,.,CASSRPGLASEQFF,TGTGCCAGCAGCAGGCCGGGGCTAGCATCTGAGCAGTTCTTC
.,TRBJ2-6,TRBV30,.,CAWRAGFSGANVLTF,TGTGCCTGGAGGGCAGGGTTCTCTGGGGCCAACGTCCTGACTTTC
.,TRBJ1-1,TRBV2,.,CASSPQVTNTEAFF,TGTGCCAGCAGCCCACAGGTCACGAACACTGAAGCTTTCTTT
.,TRBJ1-2,TRBV28,.,CASSSSGTEGYTF,.
.,TRBJ2-7,TRBV6-5,.,CASSTSGLGQYF,TGTGCCAGCAGTACTTCAGGCTTAGGGCAGTACTTC
.,TRBJ2-2,TRBV7-8,.,CASSSPADTGELFF,TGTGCCAGCAGCTCCCCGGCGGACACCGGGGAGCTGTTTTTT
TRBD2,TRBJ2-1,TRBV6-6,.,CASRGRGGNEQFF,TGTGCCAGCAGAGGGCGGGGGGGGAATGAGCAGTTCTTC
.,TRBJ1-5,TRBV7-2,.,CASSLEGGAKPQHF,TGTGCCAGCAGCTTAGAAGGGGGGGCGAAGCCCCAGCATTTT
TRBD1,TRBJ2-5,TRBV6-6,.,CASLGTAQETQYF,TGTGCCAGCCTCGGGACAGCCCAAGAGACCCAGTACTTC
TRBD1,TRBJ2-7,TRBV5-1,.,CASKQGALGEQYF,TGCGCCAGTAAACAGGGGGCCTTGGGCGAGCAGTACTTC
.,TRBJ1-6,TRBV6-5,few,CASSYRGASPLHF,TGTGCCAGCTCGTATAGGGGTGCTTCACCCCTCCACTTT
.,TRBJ2-3,TRBV19,.,CASSPPGRTSTDTQYF,TGTGCCAGTAGTCCCCCGGGACGGACGAGCACAGATACGCAGTATTTT
TRBD2,TRBJ2-1,TRBV4-2,.,CASSSNPGLAGGWDEQFF,TGTGCCAGCAGCAGCAATCCGGGACTAGCGGGAGGGTGGGATGAGCAGTTCTTC
.,TRBJ2-6,TRBV5-6,few,CASSFRQLNHGANVLTF,TGTGCCAGCAGCTTTCGACAGCTTAACCATGGGGCCAACGTCCTGACTTTC
.,TRBJ1-5,TRBV4-2,.,CASSQDGGANSNQPQHF,TGTGCCAGCAGCCAAGATGGGGGGGCTAATAGCAATCAGCCCCAGCATTTT
.,TRBJ1-3,TRBV4-1,.,CASSQDSGSGNTIYF,TGCGCCAGCAGCCAAGACTCCGGCTCTGGAAACACCATATATTTT
.,TRBJ2-1,TRBV5-4,once,CASSLDLSRYNEQFF,TGTGCCAGCAGCTTGGACTTATCACGGTACAATGAGCAGTTCTTC
TRBD1,TRBJ1-4,TRBV5-4,.,CASSIDRGQEKLFF,TGTGCCAGCAGCATCGACAGGGGGCAAGAAAAACTGTTTTTT
TRBD2,TRBJ2-2,TRBV2,.,CASSGAREGRGELFF,TGTGCCAGCAGTGGGGCGCGGGAGGGAAGAGGGGAGCTGTTTTTT
.,TRBJ1-5,TRBV6-5,few,CASSNSGHSNQPQHF,TGTGCCAGCAGTAACTCGGGACACAGCAATCAGCCCCAGCATTTT
.,TRBJ1-1,TRBV5-1,few,CASSPEGGKNTEAFF,TGCGCCAGCAGCCCGGAGGGGGGAAAAAACACTGAAGCTTTCTTT
.,TRBJ2-5,TRBV5-1,.,CASSLAGAQETQYF,TGCGCCAGCAGCTTGGCGGGGGCCCAAGAGACCCAGTACTTC
TRBD2,TRBJ2-3,TRBV29-1,.,CSVQSGGAGTQYF,TGCAGCGTTCAGAGCGGGGGGGCCGGTACGCAGTATTTT
TRBD1,TRBJ1-3,TRBV5-4,.,CASSLDRTGTGNTIYF,TGTGCCAGCAGCTTGGATAGGACAGGGACTGGAAACACCATATATTTT
.,TRBJ1-5,TRBV23-1,.,CASSQGGSNQPQHF,TGCGCCAGCAGTCAAGGCGGGAGCAATCAGCCCCAGCATTTT
TRBD2,TRBJ2-1,TRBV5-1,.,CASSHRGVYIDEQFF,TGCGCCAGCAGCCACCGGGGGGTTTATATAGATGAGCAGTTCTTC
.,TRBJ2-3,TRBV10-2,.,CASAPSPDTQYF,TGCGCCAGCGCACCTTCCCCAGATACGCAGTATTTT
.,TRBJ1-3,TRBV16,.,CASSPARGNTIYF,TGTGCCAGCAGCCCCGCACGCGGGAACACCATATATTTT
.,TRBJ1-1,TRBV11-2,.,CASSFGTVIEAFF,TGTGCCAGCAGCTTTGGGACGGTCATTGAAGCTTTCTTT
.,TRBJ1-2,TRBV7-9,.,CASTIVGGYTF,TGTGCCAGCACCATAGTCGGAGGCTACACCTTC
.,TRBJ2-2,TRBV9,.,CASSGQSVGTGELFF,TGTGCCAGCAGCGGCCAGTCAGTAGGCACCGGGGAGCTGTTTTTT
.,TRBJ2-7,TRBV5-1,.,CASSPQTGSYEQYF,TGCGCCAGCAGCCCCCAGACAGGCTCCTACGAGCAGTACTTC